This T cell receptor (beta chain) originates from a study of blood T cell repertoires in COVID-19. The study counted Cohort 3 donors as recovered given two negative PCRs, clearance, or symptom resolution. CDR1 is SNHLY, CDR2 FYNNEI, per germline. J gave up 5 bases and V 2 bases, and 5 bases lay outside the gene matches. The CDR3 covers 16 residues. Profiling relied on immunoSEQ multiplex PCR, and the TCRdb table lists in-frame clones only, not all of them. The table has 350,000 to 400,000 clones, about 88% seen once. The chain carries TRBV2 and TRBJ2-2; 10 bases map to TRBD2. The clonotype was recovered from a woman between 18 and 29 years old who had recovered from COVID-19. The sample taken for sequencing was PBMCs or T cells enriched from blood (not recorded which). CDR3 region: CASSEFTSGVTGELFF. CDR3 bases: TGTGCCAGCAGTGAATTTACTAGCGGGGTAACCGGGGAGCTGTTTTTT.